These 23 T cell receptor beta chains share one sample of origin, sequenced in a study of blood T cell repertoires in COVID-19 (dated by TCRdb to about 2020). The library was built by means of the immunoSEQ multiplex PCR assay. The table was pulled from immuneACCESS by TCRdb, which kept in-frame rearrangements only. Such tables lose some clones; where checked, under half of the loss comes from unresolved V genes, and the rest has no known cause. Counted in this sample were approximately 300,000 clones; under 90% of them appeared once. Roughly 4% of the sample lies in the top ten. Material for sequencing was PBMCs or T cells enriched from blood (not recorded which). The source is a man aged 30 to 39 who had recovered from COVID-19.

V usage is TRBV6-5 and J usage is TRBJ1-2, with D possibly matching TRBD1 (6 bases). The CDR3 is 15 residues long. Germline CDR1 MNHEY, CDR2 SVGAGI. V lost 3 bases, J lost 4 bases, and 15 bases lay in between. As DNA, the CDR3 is TGTGCCAGCAGTTATCGACAGGCTCCCATCTATGGCTACACCTTC. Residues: CASSYRQAPIYGYTF.

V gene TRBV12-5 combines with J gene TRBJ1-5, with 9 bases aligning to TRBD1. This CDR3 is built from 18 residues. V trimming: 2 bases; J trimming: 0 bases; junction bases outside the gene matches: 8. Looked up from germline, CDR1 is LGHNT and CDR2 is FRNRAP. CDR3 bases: TGTGCTAGTGGTTTGCCCCCAAGGACAGGGGATAGCAATCAGCCCCAGCATTTT. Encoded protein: CASGLPPRTGDSNQPQHF.

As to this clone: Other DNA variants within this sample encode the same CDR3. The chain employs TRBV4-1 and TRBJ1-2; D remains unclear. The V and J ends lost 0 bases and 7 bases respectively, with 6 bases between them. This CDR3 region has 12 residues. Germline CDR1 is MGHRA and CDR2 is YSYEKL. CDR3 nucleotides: TGCGCCAGCAGCCAAGAGCGAGTTGGCTACACCTTC. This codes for CASSQERVGYTF.

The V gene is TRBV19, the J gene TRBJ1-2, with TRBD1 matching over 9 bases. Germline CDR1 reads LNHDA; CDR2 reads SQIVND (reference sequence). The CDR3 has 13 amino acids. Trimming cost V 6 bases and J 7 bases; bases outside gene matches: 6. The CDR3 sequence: CASSRDRVFGYTF. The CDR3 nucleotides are TGTGCCAGTAGCAGGGACAGGGTGTTTGGCTACACCTTC.

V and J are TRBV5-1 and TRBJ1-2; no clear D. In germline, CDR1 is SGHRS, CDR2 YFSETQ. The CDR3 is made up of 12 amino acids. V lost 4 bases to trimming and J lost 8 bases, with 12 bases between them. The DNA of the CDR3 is TGCGCCAGCAGCCCTCAGGATCACGGCTACACCTTC. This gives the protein CASSPQDHGYTF.

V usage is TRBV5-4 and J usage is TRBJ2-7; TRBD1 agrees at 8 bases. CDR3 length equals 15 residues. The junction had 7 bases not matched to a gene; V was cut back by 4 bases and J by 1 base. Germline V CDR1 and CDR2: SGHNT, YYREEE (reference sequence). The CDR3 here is CASSPAGGKSYEQYF. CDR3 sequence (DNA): TGTGCCAGCAGCCCTGCAGGGGGCAAGTCCTACGAGCAGTACTTC.

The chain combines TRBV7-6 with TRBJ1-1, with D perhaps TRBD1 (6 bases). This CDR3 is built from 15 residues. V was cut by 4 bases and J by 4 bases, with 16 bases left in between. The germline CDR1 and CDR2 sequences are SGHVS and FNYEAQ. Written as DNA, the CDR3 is TGTGCCAGCAGCTCTACACCAGGGGTGCGCACTGAAGCTTTCTTT. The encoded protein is CASSSTPGVRTEAFF.

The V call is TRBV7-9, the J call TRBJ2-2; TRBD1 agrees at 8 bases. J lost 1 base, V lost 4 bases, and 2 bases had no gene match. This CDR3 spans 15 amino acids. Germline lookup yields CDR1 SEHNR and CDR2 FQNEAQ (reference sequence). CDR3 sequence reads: CASSSTGVNTGELFF. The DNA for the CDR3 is TGTGCCAGCAGCTCGACAGGGGTGAACACCGGGGAGCTGTTTTTT.

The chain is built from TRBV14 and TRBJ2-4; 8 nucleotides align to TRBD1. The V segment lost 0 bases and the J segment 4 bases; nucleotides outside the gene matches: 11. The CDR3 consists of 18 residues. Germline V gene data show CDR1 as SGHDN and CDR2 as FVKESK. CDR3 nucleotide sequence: TGTGCCAGCAGCCAAGATGTCGGAGGGACAGGCGGTAAAAACATTCAGTACTTC. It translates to CASSQDVGGTGGKNIQYF. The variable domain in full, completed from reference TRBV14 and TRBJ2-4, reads EAGVTQFPSHSVIEKGQTVTLRCDPISGHDNLYWYRRVMGKEIKFLLHFVKESKQDESGMPNNRFLAERTGGTYSTLKVQPAELEDSGVYFCASSQDVGGTGGKNIQYFGAGTRLSVL.

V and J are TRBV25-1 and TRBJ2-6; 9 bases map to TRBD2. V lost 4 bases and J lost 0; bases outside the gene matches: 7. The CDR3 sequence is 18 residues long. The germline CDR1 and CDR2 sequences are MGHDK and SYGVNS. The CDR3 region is CASSALAGADSGANVLTF. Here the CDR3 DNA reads TGTGCCAGCAGTGCCTTAGCGGGAGCCGACTCTGGGGCCAACGTCCTGACTTTC. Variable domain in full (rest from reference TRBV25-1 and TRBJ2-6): EADIYQTPRYLVIGTGKKITLECSQTMGHDKMYWYQQDPGMELHLIHYSYGVNSTEKGDLSSESTVSRIRTEHFPLTLESARPSHTSQYLCASSALAGADSGANVLTFGAGSRLTVL.

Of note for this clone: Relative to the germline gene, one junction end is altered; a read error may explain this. The CDR3 sequence: CASSLVGTSAHF. CDR3 bases: TGCGCCAGCAGCTTGGTGGGGACATCAGCACATTTT. This chain links TRBV5-1 with TRBJ2-3, with a tentative D call TRBD1 (6 bases). This CDR3 has 12 residues. Germline CDR1 reads SGHRS; CDR2 reads YFSETQ.

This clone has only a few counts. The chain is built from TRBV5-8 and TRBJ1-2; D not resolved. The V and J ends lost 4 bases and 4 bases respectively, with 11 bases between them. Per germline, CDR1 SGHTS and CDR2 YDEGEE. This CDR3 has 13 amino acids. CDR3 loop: CASSKGHSYGYTF. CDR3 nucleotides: TGTGCCAGCAGCAAAGGCCACAGCTATGGCTACACCTTC.

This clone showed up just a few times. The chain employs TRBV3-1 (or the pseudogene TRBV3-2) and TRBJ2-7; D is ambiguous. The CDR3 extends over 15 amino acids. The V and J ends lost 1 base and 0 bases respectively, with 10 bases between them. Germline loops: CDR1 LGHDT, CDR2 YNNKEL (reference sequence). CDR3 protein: CASSQGTEVSYEQYF. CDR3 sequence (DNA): TGTGCCAGCAGCCAAGGTACCGAGGTCTCCTACGAGCAGTACTTC.

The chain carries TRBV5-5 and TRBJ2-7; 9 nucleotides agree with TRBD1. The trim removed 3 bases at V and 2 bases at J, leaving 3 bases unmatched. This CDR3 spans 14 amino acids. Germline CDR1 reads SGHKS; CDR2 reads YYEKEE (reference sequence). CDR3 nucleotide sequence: TGTGCCAGCAGCTGGGGGACAGGGACCTACGAGCAGTACTTC. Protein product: CASSWGTGTYEQYF.

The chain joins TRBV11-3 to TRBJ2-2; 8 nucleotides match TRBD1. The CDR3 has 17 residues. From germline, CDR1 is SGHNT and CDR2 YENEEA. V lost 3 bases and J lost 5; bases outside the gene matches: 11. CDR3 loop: CASSFGERTGRTGELFF. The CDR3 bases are TGTGCCAGCAGCTTTGGGGAAAGGACAGGGAGGACCGGGGAGCTGTTTTTT.

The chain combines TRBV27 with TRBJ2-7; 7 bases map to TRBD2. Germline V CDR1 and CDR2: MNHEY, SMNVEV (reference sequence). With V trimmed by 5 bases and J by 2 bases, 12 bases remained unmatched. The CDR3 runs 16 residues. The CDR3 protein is CASSPPLGAGTYEQYF. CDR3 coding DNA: TGTGCCAGCAGTCCTCCCCTTGGAGCGGGGACCTACGAGCAGTACTTC.

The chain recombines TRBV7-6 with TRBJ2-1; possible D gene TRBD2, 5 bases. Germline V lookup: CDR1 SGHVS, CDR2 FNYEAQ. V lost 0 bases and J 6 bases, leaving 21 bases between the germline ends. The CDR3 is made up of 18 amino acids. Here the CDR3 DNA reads TGTGCCAGCAGCTTAGCGGGCCGAGGGAGCGCCTTTACCAATGAGCAGTTCTTC. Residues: CASSLAGRGSAFTNEQFF.

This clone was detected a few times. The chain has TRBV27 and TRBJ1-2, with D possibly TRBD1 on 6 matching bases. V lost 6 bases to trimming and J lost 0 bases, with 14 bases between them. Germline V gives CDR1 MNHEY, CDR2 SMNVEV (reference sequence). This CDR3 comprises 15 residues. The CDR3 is CASSLQGRANYGYTF. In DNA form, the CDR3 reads TGTGCCAGCAGCCTACAGGGTAGGGCTAACTATGGCTACACCTTC.

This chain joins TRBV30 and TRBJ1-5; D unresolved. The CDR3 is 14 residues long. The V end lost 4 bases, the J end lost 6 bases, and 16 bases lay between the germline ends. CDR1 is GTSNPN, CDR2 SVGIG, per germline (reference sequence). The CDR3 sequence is CAWNAEGGIQPQHF. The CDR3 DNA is TGTGCCTGGAATGCCGAGGGAGGGATTCAGCCCCAGCATTTT.

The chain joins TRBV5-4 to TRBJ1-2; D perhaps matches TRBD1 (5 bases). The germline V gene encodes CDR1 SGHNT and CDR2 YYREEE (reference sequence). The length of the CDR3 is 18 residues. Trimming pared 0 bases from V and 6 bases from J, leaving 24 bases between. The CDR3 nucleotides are TGTGCCAGCAGCTTGGTTTCCTGGGGCGAGTATCCGTCAGATGGCTACACCTTC. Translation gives CASSLVSWGEYPSDGYTF.

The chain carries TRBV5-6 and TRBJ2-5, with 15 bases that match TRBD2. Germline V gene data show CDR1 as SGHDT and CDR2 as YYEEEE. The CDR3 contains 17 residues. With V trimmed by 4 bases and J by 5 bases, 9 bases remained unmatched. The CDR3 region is CASSPRTSGRARETQYF. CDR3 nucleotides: TGTGCCAGCAGCCCCCGGACTAGCGGGAGGGCCCGGGAGACCCAGTACTTC.

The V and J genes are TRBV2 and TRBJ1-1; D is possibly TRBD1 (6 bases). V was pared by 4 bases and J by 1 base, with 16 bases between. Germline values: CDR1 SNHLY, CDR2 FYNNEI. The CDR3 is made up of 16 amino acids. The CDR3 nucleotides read TGTGCCAGCAGTGTCCAGGGGCTTGGAGGGAACACTGAAGCTTTCTTT. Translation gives CASSVQGLGGNTEAFF.

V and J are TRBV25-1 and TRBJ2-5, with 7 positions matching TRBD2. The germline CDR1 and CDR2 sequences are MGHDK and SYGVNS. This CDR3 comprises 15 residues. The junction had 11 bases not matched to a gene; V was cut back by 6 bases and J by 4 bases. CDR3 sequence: CASSRTRRVGETQYF. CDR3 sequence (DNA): TGTGCCAGCAGCAGGACTAGGCGTGTTGGAGAGACCCAGTACTTC.